This T cell receptor (beta chain) was captured by sequencing in a study of blood T cell repertoires in COVID-19. Study-wide background: Samples of COVID-19 (acute and convalescent) were obtained from the United States, Italy and Spain. PBMCs, B-cell-depleted T cells, or T cells were the source of the cDNA or gDNA that made up the material.

This CDR3 has 14 amino acids. Germline V gene sequence: CDR1 SGHDN, CDR2 FVKESK. V was trimmed by 3 bases and J by 6 bases, leaving 14 bases between them. The authors' processing: Researchers report that nucleated cell counts were estimated from reference gene primer amplification. Method: immunoSEQ multiplex PCR; TCRdb's copy keeps in-frame clones and lacks some. V, J and clone size were drawn from that table, and D and trimming were deduced from the DNA. This sample carries roughly 150,000 clones, about 79% of them seen once, and the ten largest clones take roughly 8.9%. The chain uses TRBV14 and TRBJ1-1; TRBD1 might be the D (5 bases). The sequenced material came from peripheral blood. The TCR comes from a woman aged 45 to 65 with acute or convalescent COVID-19. The chain's CDR3 is CASSQGLPSAEAFF. The CDR3 DNA reads as TGTGCCAGCAGCCAGGGACTCCCCAGCGCTGAAGCTTTCTTT.